This T cell receptor (beta chain) was sequenced for a study of T cell repertoires in cytomegalovirus infection. Study outcomes and limitations: Dominating the ex vivo response were HLA-C-restricted CMV-specific TCR beta clonotypes.

TCRdb recomputed calls from the reads with MiXCR, one row per CDR3 protein. The table has some 300,000 distinct CDR3 sequences, around 15% seen once. This clonotype was seen a handful of times. The antigen is not known. An end of the junction does not agree with germline; a read error may underlie this. Germline V gene sequence: CDR1 DFQATT, CDR2 SNEGSKA (reference sequence). The CDR3 has 17 amino acids. The receptor comes from a human donor in good health (CMV status not recorded). Some clones in this sample may be carry-over from other donors' samples. This chain joins TRBV20-1 and TRBJ2-1, with 12 bases identical to TRBD2. The sequenced sample consisted of PBMCs. CDR3 sequence reads: CSARDRTSGAAYNEQFF. The CDR3 DNA follows: TGCAGTGCTAGAGATAGGACTAGCGGGGCTGCCTATAATGAGCAGTTCTTC.